This record concerns one T cell receptor (beta chain) sequence. Its specificity is unknown. The entry originates in a study of glioma-infiltrating T cells. Overall study results and limits: Only very few CDR3 sequences appeared in both tissue and blood. Gliomas, especially low-grade, showed above-expected tissue-blood divergence; non-neoplastic patients showed below.

Using RNA template, CDR3s of TCR alpha and beta were amplified with iRepertoire arm-PCR. Input was roughly 100-450 ng of tissue mRNA or PBMC total RNA. TCRdb re-analysed the multiplex PCR reads in MiXCR, keeping a single row per CDR3 protein. The table shows about 130,000 distinct CDR3 sequences, with roughly 25% occurring only once. Sequenced sample: glioma tissue, nonneoplastic brain tissue, or PBMCs (not recorded which). The sequence derives from a human donor with low-grade glioma or glioblastoma, undergoing nonglioma brain surgery, or in good health (not recorded which).

The CDR3 sequence is CASSLLSRDTGETQYF. The DNA for the CDR3 is TGCGCCAGCAGCTTGCTGTCCCGGGACACAGGAGAGACCCAGTACTTC. The rearrangement links TRBV5-1 to TRBJ2-5; possibly TRBD1 for D (6 bases). Trimming removed 1 base from V and 4 bases from J, with 17 bases in between. The CDR3 has 16 residues. CDR1 is SGHRS and CDR2 is YFSETQ in the germline V gene. The full variable domain, its missing parts supplied by reference TRBV5-1 and TRBJ2-5, is KAGVTQTPRYLIKTRGQQVTLSCSPISGHRSVSWYQQTPGQGLQFLFEYFSETQRNKGNFPGRFSGRQFSNSRSEMNVSTLELGDSALYLCASSLLSRDTGETQYFGPGTRLLVL.